This TCR beta chain was captured by sequencing in a study of blood T cell repertoires in COVID-19. Profiled with immunoSEQ multiplex PCR; TCRdb holds only in-frame clones, not every one. This table holds about 140,000 clones, about 88% found once. This clone has a single count. The CDR3 has 15 amino acids. Germline V gives CDR1 KGHSH, CDR2 LQKENI. V dropped 0 bases and J dropped 4 bases, with 13 bases sitting between them. The TCR originated in a human donor with COVID-19, enrolled during active disease. The donor label of this sample is uncertain. The chain employs TRBV18 and TRBJ2-7, with D perhaps TRBD1 (5 bases). The source material was peripheral blood. CDR3 sequence: CASSPPNGGAYEQYF. The CDR3 DNA is TGTGCCAGCTCACCACCGAACGGTGGGGCTTACGAGCAGTACTTC.